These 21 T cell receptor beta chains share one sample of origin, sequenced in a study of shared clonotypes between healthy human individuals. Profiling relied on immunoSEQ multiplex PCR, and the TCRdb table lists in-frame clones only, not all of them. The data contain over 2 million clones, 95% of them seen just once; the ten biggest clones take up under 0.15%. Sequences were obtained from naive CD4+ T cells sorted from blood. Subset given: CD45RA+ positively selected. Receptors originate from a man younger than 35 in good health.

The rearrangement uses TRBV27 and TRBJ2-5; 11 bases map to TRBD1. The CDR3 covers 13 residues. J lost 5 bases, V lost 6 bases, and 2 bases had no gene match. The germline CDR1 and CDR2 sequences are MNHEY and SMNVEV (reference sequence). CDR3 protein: CASSGQGAETQYF. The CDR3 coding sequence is TGTGCCAGCAGCGGACAGGGGGCGGAGACCCAGTACTTC.

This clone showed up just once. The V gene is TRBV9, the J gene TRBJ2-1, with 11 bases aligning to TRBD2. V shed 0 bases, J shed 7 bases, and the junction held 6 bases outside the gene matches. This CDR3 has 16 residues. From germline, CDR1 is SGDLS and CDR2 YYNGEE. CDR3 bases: TGTGCCAGCAGCGTAGAACTAGCGGGGGTGAGAAATGAGCAGTTCTTC. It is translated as CASSVELAGVRNEQFF.

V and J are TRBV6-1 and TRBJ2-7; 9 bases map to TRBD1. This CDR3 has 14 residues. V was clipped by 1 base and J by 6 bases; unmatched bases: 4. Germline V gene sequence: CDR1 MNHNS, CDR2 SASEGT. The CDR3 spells CASSEEQGAFEQYF. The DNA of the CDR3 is TGTGCCAGCAGTGAAGAACAGGGGGCGTTCGAGCAGTACTTC.

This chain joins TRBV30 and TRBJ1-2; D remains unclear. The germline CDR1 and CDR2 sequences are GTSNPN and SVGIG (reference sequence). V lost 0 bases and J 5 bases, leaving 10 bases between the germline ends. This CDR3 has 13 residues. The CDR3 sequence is CAWSVPVGYGYTF. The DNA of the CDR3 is TGTGCCTGGAGTGTACCTGTGGGATATGGCTACACCTTC.

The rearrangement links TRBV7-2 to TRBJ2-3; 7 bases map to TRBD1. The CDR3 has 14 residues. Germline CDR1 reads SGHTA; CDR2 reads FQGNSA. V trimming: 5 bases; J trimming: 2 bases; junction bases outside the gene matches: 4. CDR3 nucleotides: TGTGCCAGCAGCCACGACAGGGTCACAGATACGCAGTATTTT. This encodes CASSHDRVTDTQYF. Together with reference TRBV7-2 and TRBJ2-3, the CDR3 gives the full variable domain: GAGVSQSPSNKVTEKGKDVELRCDPISGHTALYWYRQSLGQGLEFLIYFQGNSAPDKSGLPSDRFSAERTGGSVSTLTIQRTQQEDSAVYLCASSHDRVTDTQYFGPGTRLTVL.

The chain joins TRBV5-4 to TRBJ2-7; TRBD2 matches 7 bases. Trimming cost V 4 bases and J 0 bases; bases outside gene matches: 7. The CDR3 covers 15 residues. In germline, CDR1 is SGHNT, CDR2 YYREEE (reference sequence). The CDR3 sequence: CASSPSGLNSYEQYF. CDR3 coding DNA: TGTGCCAGCAGCCCTTCGGGACTAAACTCCTACGAGCAGTACTTC.

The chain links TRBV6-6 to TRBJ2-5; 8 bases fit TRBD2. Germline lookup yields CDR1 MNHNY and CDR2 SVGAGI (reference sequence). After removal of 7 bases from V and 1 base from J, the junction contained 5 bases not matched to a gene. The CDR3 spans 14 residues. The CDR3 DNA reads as TGTGCCAGCAACCCGGGGGGGGCCCAAGAGACCCAGTACTTC. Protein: CASNPGGAQETQYF.

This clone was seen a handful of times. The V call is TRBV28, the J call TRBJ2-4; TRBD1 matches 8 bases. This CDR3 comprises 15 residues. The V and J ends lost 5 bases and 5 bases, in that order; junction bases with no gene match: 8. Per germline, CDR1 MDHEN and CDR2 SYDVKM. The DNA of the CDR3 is TGTGCCAGCAGTCAGACAGGGGCCCGGCAAAACATTCAGTACTTC. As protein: CASSQTGARQNIQYF. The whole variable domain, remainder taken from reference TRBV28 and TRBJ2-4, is DVKVTQSSRYLVKRTGEKVFLECVQDMDHENMFWYRQDPGLGLRLIYFSYDVKMKEKGDIPEGYSVSREKKERFSLILESASTNQTSMYLCASSQTGARQNIQYFGAGTRLSVL.

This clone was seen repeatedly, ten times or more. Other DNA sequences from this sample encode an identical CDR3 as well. This chain's CDR3 is CASSSGPNRISYEQYF. DNA of the CDR3: TGTGCCAGCAGCTCCGGACCAAACCGCATTTCTTACGAGCAGTACTTC. V usage is TRBV11-2 and J usage is TRBJ2-7; D is undetermined. The CDR3 loop spans 16 amino acids. Germline V gene lookup returns CDR1 SGHAT and CDR2 FQNNGV. V dropped 4 bases and J dropped 4 bases, with 20 bases sitting between them.

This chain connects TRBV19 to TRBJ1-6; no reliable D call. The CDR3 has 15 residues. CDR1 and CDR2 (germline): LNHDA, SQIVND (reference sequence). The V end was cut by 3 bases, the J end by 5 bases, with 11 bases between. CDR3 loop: CASSIGQINNSPLHF. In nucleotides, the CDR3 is TGTGCCAGTAGTATTGGGCAGATCAATAATTCACCCCTCCACTTT.

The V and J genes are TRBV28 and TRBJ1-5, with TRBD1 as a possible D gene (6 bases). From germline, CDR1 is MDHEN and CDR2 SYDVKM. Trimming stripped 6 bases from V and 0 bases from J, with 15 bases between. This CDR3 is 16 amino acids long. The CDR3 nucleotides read TGTGCCAGCAGGTACGGGAGGGGGAATAGCAATCAGCCCCAGCATTTT. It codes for CASRYGRGNSNQPQHF.

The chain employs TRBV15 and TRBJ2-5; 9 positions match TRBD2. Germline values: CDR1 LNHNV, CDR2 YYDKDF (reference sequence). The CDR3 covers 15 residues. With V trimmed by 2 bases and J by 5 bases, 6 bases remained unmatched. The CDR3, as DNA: TGTGCCACCAGCAGATCGGGACTAGCTGAGGAGACCCAGTACTTC. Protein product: CATSRSGLAEETQYF.

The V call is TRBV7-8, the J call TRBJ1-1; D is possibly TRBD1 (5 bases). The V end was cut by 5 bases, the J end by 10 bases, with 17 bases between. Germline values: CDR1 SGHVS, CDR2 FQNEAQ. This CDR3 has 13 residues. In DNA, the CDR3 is TGTGCCAGCAGCCTTAGCGGCGGGAGGGGAGCTTTCTTT. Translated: CASSLSGGRGAFF.

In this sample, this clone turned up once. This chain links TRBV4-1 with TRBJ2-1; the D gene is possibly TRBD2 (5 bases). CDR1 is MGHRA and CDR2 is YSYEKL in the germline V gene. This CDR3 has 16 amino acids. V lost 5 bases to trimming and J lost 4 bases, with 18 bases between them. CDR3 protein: CASSSPTLGAYNEQFF. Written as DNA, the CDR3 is TGCGCCAGCAGCTCGCCCACCCTGGGAGCTTACAATGAGCAGTTCTTC.

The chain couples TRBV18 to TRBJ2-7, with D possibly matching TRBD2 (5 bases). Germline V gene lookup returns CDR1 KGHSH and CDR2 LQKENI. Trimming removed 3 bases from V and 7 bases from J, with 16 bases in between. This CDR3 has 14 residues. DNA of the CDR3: TGTGCCAGCTCACCGTTGTCTACCCGGGGTGAGCAGTACTTC. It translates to CASSPLSTRGEQYF.

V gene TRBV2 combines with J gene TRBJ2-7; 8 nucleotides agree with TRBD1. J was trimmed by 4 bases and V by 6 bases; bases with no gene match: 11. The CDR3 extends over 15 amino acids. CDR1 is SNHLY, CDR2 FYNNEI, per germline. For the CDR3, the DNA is TGTGCCAGCAGGTACGGACAGGGAATCCCTTACGAGCAGTACTTC. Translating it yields CASRYGQGIPYEQYF. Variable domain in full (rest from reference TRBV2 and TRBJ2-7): EPEVTQTPSHQVTQMGQEVILRCVPISNHLYFYWYRQILGQKVEFLVSFYNNEISEKSEIFDDQFSVERPDGSNFTLKIRSTKLEDSAMYFCASRYGQGIPYEQYFGPGTRLTVT.

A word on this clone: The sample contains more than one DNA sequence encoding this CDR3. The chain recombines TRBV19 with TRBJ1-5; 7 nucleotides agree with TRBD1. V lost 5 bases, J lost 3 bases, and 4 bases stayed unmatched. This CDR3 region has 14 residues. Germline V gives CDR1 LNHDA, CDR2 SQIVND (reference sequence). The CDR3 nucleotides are TGTGCCAGTAGTGTCCAGGGGGACAATCAGCCCCAGCATTTT. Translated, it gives CASSVQGDNQPQHF.

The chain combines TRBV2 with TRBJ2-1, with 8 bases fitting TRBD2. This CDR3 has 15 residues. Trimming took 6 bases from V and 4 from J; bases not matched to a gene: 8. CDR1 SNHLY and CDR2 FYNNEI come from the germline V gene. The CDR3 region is CASSETSGRYNEQFF. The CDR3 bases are TGTGCCAGCAGCGAAACTAGCGGCCGATACAATGAGCAGTTCTTC.

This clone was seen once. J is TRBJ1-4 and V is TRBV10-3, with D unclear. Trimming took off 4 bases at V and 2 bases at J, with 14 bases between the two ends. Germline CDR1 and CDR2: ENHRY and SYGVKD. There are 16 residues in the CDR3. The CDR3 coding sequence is TGTGCCATCAGTGCCTCAGGAACTGGCACTAATGAAAAACTGTTTTTT. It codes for CAISASGTGTNEKLFF.

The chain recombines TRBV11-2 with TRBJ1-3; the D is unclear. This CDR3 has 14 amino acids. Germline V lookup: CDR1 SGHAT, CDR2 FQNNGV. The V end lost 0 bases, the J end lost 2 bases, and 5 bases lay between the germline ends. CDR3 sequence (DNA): TGTGCCAGCAGCTTAGATGGCACTGGAAACACCATATATTTT. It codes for CASSLDGTGNTIYF.

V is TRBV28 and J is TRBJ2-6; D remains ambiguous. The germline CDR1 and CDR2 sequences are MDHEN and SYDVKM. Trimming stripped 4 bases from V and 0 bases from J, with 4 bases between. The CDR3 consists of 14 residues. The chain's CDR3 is CASSSISGANVLTF. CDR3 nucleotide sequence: TGTGCCAGCAGTTCCATCTCTGGGGCCAACGTCCTGACTTTC.